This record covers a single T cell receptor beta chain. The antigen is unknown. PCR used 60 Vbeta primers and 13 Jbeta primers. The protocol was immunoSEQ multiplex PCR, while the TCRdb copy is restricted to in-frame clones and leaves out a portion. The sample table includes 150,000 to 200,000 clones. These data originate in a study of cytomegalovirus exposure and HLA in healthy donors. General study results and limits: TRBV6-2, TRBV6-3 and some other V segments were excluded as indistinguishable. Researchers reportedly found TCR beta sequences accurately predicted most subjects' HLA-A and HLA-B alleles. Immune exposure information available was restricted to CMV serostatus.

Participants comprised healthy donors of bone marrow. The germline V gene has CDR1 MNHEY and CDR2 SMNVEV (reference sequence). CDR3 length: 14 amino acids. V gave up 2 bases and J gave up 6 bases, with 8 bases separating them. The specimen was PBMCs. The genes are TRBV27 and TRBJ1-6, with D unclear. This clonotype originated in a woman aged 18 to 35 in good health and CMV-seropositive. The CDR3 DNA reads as TGTGCCAGCAGTTTACAGACACTTAATTCACCCCTCCACTTT. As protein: CASSLQTLNSPLHF.